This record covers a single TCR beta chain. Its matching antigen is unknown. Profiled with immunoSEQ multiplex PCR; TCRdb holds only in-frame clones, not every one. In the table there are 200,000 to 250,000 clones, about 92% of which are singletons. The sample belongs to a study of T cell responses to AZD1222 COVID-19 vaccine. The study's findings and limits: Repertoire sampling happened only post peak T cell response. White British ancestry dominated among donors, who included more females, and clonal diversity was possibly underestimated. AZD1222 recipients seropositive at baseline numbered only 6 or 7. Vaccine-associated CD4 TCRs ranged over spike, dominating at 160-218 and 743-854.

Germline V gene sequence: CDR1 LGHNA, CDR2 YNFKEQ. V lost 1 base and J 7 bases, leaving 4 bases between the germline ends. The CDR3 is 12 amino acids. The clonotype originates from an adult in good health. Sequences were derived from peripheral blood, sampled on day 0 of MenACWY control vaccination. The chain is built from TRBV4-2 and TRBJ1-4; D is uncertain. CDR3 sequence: CASSQVGEKLFF. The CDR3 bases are TGTGCCAGCAGCCAAGTAGGTGAAAAACTGTTTTTT.